These 16 T cell receptor beta chains were all obtained from the same sample, sequenced in a study of blood T cell repertoires in COVID-19. The data were produced by immunoSEQ multiplex PCR, yet TCRdb's version contains in-frame clones alone and is incomplete. The table shows fewer than 95,000 clones, with approximately 90% occurring only once. The specimen was peripheral blood. The receptor source for this set is a man aged 45-60 years with active or convalescent COVID-19.

V gene TRBV3-1 (or the pseudogene TRBV3-2) combines with J gene TRBJ1-2; a possible D gene is TRBD1 (6 bases). V was cut by 1 base and J by 5 bases, with 14 bases left in between. This CDR3 comprises 15 residues. The germline V gene encodes CDR1 LGHDT and CDR2 YNNKEL (reference sequence). The CDR3 region is CASSQATTGPYGYTF. CDR3 DNA: TGTGCCAGCAGCCAAGCCACGACAGGTCCATATGGCTACACCTTC.

The chain uses TRBV20-1 and TRBJ2-3; D gene ambiguous. The germline V gene has CDR1 DFQATT and CDR2 SNEGSKA (reference sequence). The CDR3 contains 11 residues. Between the trimmed V and J ends, which lost 5 bases and 7 bases, there was a span of 10 bases. CDR3 DNA: TGCAGTGCTGGGCCGCTGAATACGCAGTATTTT. Amino acid sequence: CSAGPLNTQYF.

J is TRBJ2-7 and V is TRBV6-5, with D possibly matching TRBD2 (6 bases). The V end lost 5 bases, the J end lost 0 bases, and 11 bases lay between the germline ends. The CDR3 is 14 residues long. Germline assignment: CDR1 MNHEY and CDR2 SVGAGI. Here the CDR3 DNA reads TGTGCCAGCAGTACGGGACTCTACTCCTACGAGCAGTACTTC. This translates into CASSTGLYSYEQYF.

The chain joins TRBV11-2 to TRBJ1-1, with 8 bases fitting TRBD1. The CDR3 runs to 14 residues. Germline loops: CDR1 SGHAT, CDR2 FQNNGV. V shed 4 bases, J shed 0 bases, and the junction held 1 base outside the gene matches. The CDR3: CASSWGQVNTEAFF. CDR3 bases: TGTGCCAGCAGCTGGGGACAGGTGAACACTGAAGCTTTCTTT.

This sequence joins TRBV23-1 and TRBJ2-2, with TRBD2 matching over 7 bases. TRBV23-1 has ORF status, its function being uncertain. Trimming cost V 4 bases and J 0 bases; bases outside gene matches: 14. The CDR3 consists of 19 residues. The CDR3 loop is CASSRTGVDGRTNTGELFF. In DNA, the CDR3 is TGCGCCAGCAGTCGAACGGGCGTTGACGGGAGGACGAACACCGGGGAGCTGTTTTTT.

The chain couples TRBV10-3 to TRBJ2-3; 13 bases map to TRBD2. J lost 0 bases, V lost 10 bases, and 13 bases had no gene match. The germline gives CDR1 ENHRY, CDR2 SYGVKD. There are 18 residues in the CDR3. The CDR3 nucleotides are TGTGCCACCATTCATACTAGCGGGGGGGCCGGGAGCACAGATACGCAGTATTTT. Protein sequence: CATIHTSGGAGSTDTQYF.

A single count supports this clone. V and J are TRBV29-1 and TRBJ2-7, with 7 bases that match TRBD1. The CDR3 sequence is 14 residues long. Germline V gene lookup returns CDR1 SQVTM and CDR2 ANQGSEA. Unmatched junction bases numbered 10, after V lost 4 bases and J lost 4 bases. The CDR3 reads CSVVSVGQPYEQYF. In DNA, the CDR3 is TGCAGCGTTGTGAGTGTGGGACAGCCTTACGAGCAGTACTTC.

The rearrangement links TRBV6-6 to TRBJ1-1; D is possibly TRBD1 (5 bases). CDR1 and CDR2 (germline): MNHNY, SVGAGI (reference sequence). Trimming cost V 0 bases and J 5 bases, with 16 bases left between them. The CDR3 has 16 residues. CDR3 bases: TGTGCCAGCAGTTACTCGGCAGGGTCCCAGTTAACTGAAGCTTTCTTT. As protein: CASSYSAGSQLTEAFF.

The V gene is TRBV19, the J gene TRBJ2-5; possible D gene TRBD1, 5 bases. Germline assignment: CDR1 LNHDA and CDR2 SQIVND (reference sequence). Trimming took 5 bases from V and 7 from J, leaving 20 bases between them. This CDR3 contains 15 residues. For the CDR3, the DNA is TGTGCCAGTAGTCCCTTGGGTCAGGGAAGAGGGACCCAGTACTTC. The encoded protein is CASSPLGQGRGTQYF.

The CDR3 DNA sequence: TGTGCCAGCAGTGCAGGGACAGCCTACGAGCAGTACTTC. It translates to CASSAGTAYEQYF. The rearrangement uses TRBV12-3 or TRBV12-4 and TRBJ2-7; TRBD1 matches 7 bases. The CDR3 totals 13 residues. With 5 bases clipped from V and 2 bases from J, the junction kept 3 bases outside the gene matches.

The chain carries TRBV29-1 and TRBJ2-7; D may be TRBD2 (5 bases). Germline V gene sequence: CDR1 SQVTM, CDR2 ANQGSEA. CDR3 size: 13 residues. Trimming stripped 7 bases from V and 3 bases from J, with 16 bases between. This CDR3 is CSGQSGINYEQYF. The CDR3 region has the DNA TGCAGCGGACAATCCGGGATCAACTACGAGCAGTACTTC.

The J gene is TRBJ2-2, the V gene TRBV5-1; D is perhaps TRBD2 (6 bases). V lost 1 base and J 0 bases, leaving 19 bases between the germline ends. Germline CDR1 reads SGHRS; CDR2 reads YFSETQ. The CDR3 loop spans 19 amino acids. In DNA form, the CDR3 reads TGCGCCAGCAGCTTGAAGAGACTAGAGAATCCTACGAACACCGGGGAGCTGTTTTTT. This translates into CASSLKRLENPTNTGELFF.

The chain carries TRBV28 and TRBJ2-1, with TRBD2 matching 9 bases. CDR3 length equals 15 residues. Germline CDR1 and CDR2: MDHEN and SYDVKM. V shed 9 bases and J 0 bases; nucleotides not matched to a gene: 6. CDR3 DNA sequence: TGTGCCAGTCTTAGCGGGAGTGTCTCCTACAATGAGCAGTTCTTC. Translating gives CASLSGSVSYNEQFF.

This sequence joins TRBV29-1 and TRBJ2-5; perhaps TRBD2 as D (5 bases). Trimming left V 0 bases short and J 6 bases short, with 14 bases between. Per germline, CDR1 SQVTM and CDR2 ANQGSEA. The CDR3 length is 14 residues. The CDR3 protein is CSVEESAGPKTQYF. DNA for the CDR3: TGCAGCGTTGAAGAAAGCGCGGGTCCGAAGACCCAGTACTTC.

The chain employs TRBV4-3 and TRBJ1-1; TRBD1 might be the D (5 bases). CDR1 is LGHNA and CDR2 is YSLEER in the germline V gene. V lost 3 bases and J lost 1, with 12 bases in between. This CDR3 comprises 15 residues. The CDR3 bases are TGCGCCAGCAGCCAGGATGGGGGGGAGAACACTGAAGCTTTCTTT. It specifies CASSQDGGENTEAFF.

V gene TRBV6-5 combines with J gene TRBJ1-1; D perhaps matches TRBD1 (6 bases). V gave up 6 bases and J gave up 11 bases, with 22 bases separating them. Germline V lookup: CDR1 MNHEY, CDR2 SVGAGI. The CDR3 spans 14 residues. Written as DNA, the CDR3 is TGTGCCAGCAGCGACTTGACAGGAGGAGGAAAGGCTTTCTTT. It yields the protein CASSDLTGGGKAFF.